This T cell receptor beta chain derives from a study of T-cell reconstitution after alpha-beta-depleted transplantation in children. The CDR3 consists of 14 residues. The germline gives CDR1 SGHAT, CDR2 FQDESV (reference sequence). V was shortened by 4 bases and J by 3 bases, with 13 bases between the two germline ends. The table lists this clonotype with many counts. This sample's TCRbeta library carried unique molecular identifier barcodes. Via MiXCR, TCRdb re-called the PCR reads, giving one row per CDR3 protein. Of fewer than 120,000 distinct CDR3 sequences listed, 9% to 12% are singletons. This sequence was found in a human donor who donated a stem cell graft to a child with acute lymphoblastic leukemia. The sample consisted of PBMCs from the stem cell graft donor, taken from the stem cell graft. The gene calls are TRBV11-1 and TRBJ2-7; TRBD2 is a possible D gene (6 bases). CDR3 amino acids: CASSSGGSLYEQYF. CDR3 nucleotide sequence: TGTGCCAGCAGCTCTGGAGGGAGTCTCTACGAGCAGTACTTC.